Listed below are T cell receptor beta chains from one sample, sequenced in a study of early T cells in non-severe SARS-CoV-2 infection. In TCRdb, the 5' RACE reads were re-called with MiXCR into one record per CDR3 protein. The data contain tens of thousands of distinct CDR3 sequences, 10% to 12% of them singletons. The specimen sequenced was whole blood. Receptor source: an adult who was a healthcare worker with PCR-confirmed SARS-CoV-2 infection or an uninfected control (not recorded which). Each CDR3 is given with its conserved first and last residue. A D gene is named only where the DNA matches it firmly. A row's size may be missing; if present it is once, few, many or a size class.

clone_size: -; v_call: TRBV6-2/TRBV6-3; d_call: -; j_call: TRBJ2-7; cdr3_nt: TGTGCCAGCAGTTATTTCAACTACCGGACCAGCTCCTACGAGCAGTACTTC; cdr3_aa: CASSYFNYRTSSYEQYF
clone_size: -; v_call: TRBV7-2; d_call: -; j_call: TRBJ2-6; cdr3_nt: TGTGCCAGCAGCCGGCAGGGGGGAACTGGGGCCAACGTCCTGACTTTC; cdr3_aa: CASSRQGGTGANVLTF
clone_size: many; v_call: TRBV18; d_call: -; j_call: TRBJ1-5; cdr3_nt: TGCGCCAGCTCAGTCCGCGGGGGCGCGGCTGATCAGCCCCAGCATTTT; cdr3_aa: CASSVRGGAADQPQHF
clone_size: -; v_call: TRBV12-3/TRBV12-4; d_call: -; j_call: TRBJ2-3; cdr3_nt: TGTGCCAGCAGCGCTGAGGGGGGGTTGCCAGATACGCAGTATTTT; cdr3_aa: CASSAEGGLPDTQYF
clone_size: many; v_call: TRBV5-4; d_call: TRBD2; j_call: TRBJ2-7; cdr3_nt: TGTGCCAGCAGCTTGGGGCGGGGGGGCCTATCCTACGAGCAGTACTTC; cdr3_aa: CASSLGRGGLSYEQYF
clone_size: many; v_call: TRBV6-6; d_call: -; j_call: TRBJ1-5; cdr3_nt: TGTGCCAGCACCTCCCGGGGGCTTAATCAGCCCCAGCATTTT; cdr3_aa: CASTSRGLNQPQHF
clone_size: -; v_call: TRBV15; d_call: -; j_call: TRBJ1-4; cdr3_nt: TGTGCCACCAGCAGAGATTACTTTGGGGAGGAAAATGAAAAACTGTTTTTT; cdr3_aa: CATSRDYFGEENEKLFF
clone_size: many; v_call: TRBV28; d_call: -; j_call: TRBJ2-7; cdr3_nt: TGTGCCAGCAGAACCATCCCGGGCGGAGAGGCCGAGCAGTACTTC; cdr3_aa: CASRTIPGGEAEQYF
clone_size: many; v_call: TRBV18; d_call: TRBD1; j_call: TRBJ1-1; cdr3_nt: TGTGCCAGTTCCGGTGCGGACAGGGGGCTTACGTCCGCTTTCTTT; cdr3_aa: CASSGADRGLTSAFF
clone_size: few; v_call: TRBV5-1; d_call: -; j_call: TRBJ2-3; cdr3_nt: TGCGCCAGCAGCTTGGGCCCTACCCCTCCGGATACGCAGTATTTT; cdr3_aa: CASSLGPTPPDTQYF
clone_size: few; v_call: TRBV7-9; d_call: -; j_call: TRBJ2-1; cdr3_nt: TGTGCCAGCAGCTTTTTGGATGAGCAGTTCTTC; cdr3_aa: CASSFLDEQFF
clone_size: many; v_call: TRBV2; d_call: -; j_call: TRBJ2-7; cdr3_nt: TGTGCCAGCCGCGGTGCCTACGAGCAGTACTTC; cdr3_aa: CASRGAYEQYF
clone_size: many; v_call: TRBV29-1; d_call: -; j_call: TRBJ1-2; cdr3_nt: TGCAGCGTTGAGGAACTAAACTATGGCTACACCTTC; cdr3_aa: CSVEELNYGYTF
clone_size: many; v_call: TRBV4-3; d_call: TRBD2; j_call: TRBJ2-7; cdr3_nt: TGCGCCAGCAGCCAAGGGGTTGCCTCGCTAGCGGGGCCGGGGTACGAGCAGTACTTC; cdr3_aa: CASSQGVASLAGPGYEQYF
clone_size: many; v_call: TRBV9; d_call: TRBD1; j_call: TRBJ1-5; cdr3_nt: TGTGCCAGCAGCAACACAGGGGACCCTAATCAGCCCCAGCATTTT; cdr3_aa: CASSNTGDPNQPQHF
clone_size: many; v_call: TRBV24-1; d_call: -; j_call: TRBJ2-3; cdr3_nt: TGTGCCACCAGTCGCGGCCCTTTCACAGATACGCAGTATTTT; cdr3_aa: CATSRGPFTDTQYF
clone_size: few; v_call: TRBV6-1; d_call: -; j_call: TRBJ2-3; cdr3_nt: TGTGCCAGCAGTGACAAGCCGGGCAGGCCCCCTTTT; cdr3_aa: CASSDKPGRPPF
clone_size: many; v_call: TRBV20-1; d_call: -; j_call: TRBJ1-1; cdr3_nt: TGCAGTGCTAGAAGCCGGGGGACTCCGAACACTGAAGCTTTCTTT; cdr3_aa: CSARSRGTPNTEAFF
clone_size: many; v_call: TRBV30; d_call: TRBD1; j_call: TRBJ2-3; cdr3_nt: TGTGCCTGCCAACAGGGGGCCTCCACAGATACGCAGTATTTT; cdr3_aa: CACQQGASTDTQYF
clone_size: many; v_call: TRBV13; d_call: -; j_call: TRBJ1-1; cdr3_nt: TGTGCCAGCAGCTTTGTGACCGGTAGAACTGAAGCTTTCTTT; cdr3_aa: CASSFVTGRTEAFF
clone_size: -; v_call: TRBV7-9; d_call: TRBD2; j_call: TRBJ2-1; cdr3_nt: TGTGCCAGCAGCTTCGCAGCGGGGGTTTTAAATGAGCAGTTCTTC; cdr3_aa: CASSFAAGVLNEQFF
clone_size: few; v_call: TRBV7-6; d_call: TRBD1; j_call: TRBJ2-5; cdr3_nt: TGTGCCAGCAGCTACAGGGGGCCAGAAGAGACCCAGTACTTC; cdr3_aa: CASSYRGPEETQYF
clone_size: few; v_call: TRBV5-6; d_call: -; j_call: TRBJ1-1; cdr3_nt: TGTGCCAGCAGCTTGAGTCTTCCTGGGACACACCTGAACACTGAAGCTTTCTTT; cdr3_aa: CASSLSLPGTHLNTEAFF